Listed below are T cell receptor beta chains from one sample, sequenced in a study of PD-1 blockade in classical Hodgkin lymphoma. The method was immunoSEQ multiplex PCR; TCRdb's version includes in-frame clones alone and lacks a portion of them. Among about 150,000 clones listed, under 85% were seen once. This sample comprised peripheral blood mononuclear cells (PBMCs), obtained before the second cycle of nivolumab. The receptors here all came from a human donor with classical Hodgkin lymphoma. Both conserved end residues are part of each CDR3. Each record gives: V gene, J gene, D gene, clone size, CDR3 protein, CDR3 DNA. A D gene is named only where the DNA matches it firmly. Size is omitted from some rows. Given values are once, few, many or a class for expanded clones.

>TRBV9|TRBJ2-1|TRBD1|.
CASSVSTGGYNEQFF
TGTGCCAGCAGCGTATCGACAGGGGGCTACAATGAGCAGTTCTTC
>TRBV6-5|TRBJ2-7|.|.
CASSKPGSYEQYF
TGTGCCAGCAGTAAGCCTGGCAGCTACGAGCAGTACTTC
>TRBV4-3|TRBJ1-2|TRBD1|.
CASSPSGTARNYGYTF
TGCGCCAGCAGCCCCTCCGGGACAGCTCGTAACTATGGCTACACCTTC
>TRBV19|TRBJ1-2|TRBD1|.
CASRRRTGGLSNYGYTF
TGTGCCAGTCGTCGACGGACAGGGGGGCTTTCTAACTATGGCTACACCTTC
>TRBV4-1|TRBJ2-7|TRBD1|.
CASSHRTGGEPYEQYF
TGCGCCAGCAGCCACCGGACAGGGGGAGAGCCCTACGAGCAGTACTTC
>TRBV18|TRBJ2-7|TRBD1|.
CASSTGTDYEQYF
TGTGCCAGCTCAACAGGGACAGACTACGAGCAGTACTTC
>TRBV7-9|TRBJ1-3|.|.
CASSSDPLAGNTIYF
TGTGCCAGCAGCTCAGACCCGCTGGCGGGAAACACCATATATTTT
>TRBV9|TRBJ2-1|TRBD1|.
CASSGTGGPYEQFF
TGTGCCAGCAGTGGAACAGGGGGGCCATATGAGCAGTTCTTC
>TRBV10-3|TRBJ2-1|.|.
CAIFRELYNEQFF
TGTGCCATTTTTAGGGAACTTTACAATGAGCAGTTCTTC
>TRBV6-6|TRBJ1-5|.|.
CASSTDSHSNQPQHF
TGTGCCAGCAGCACGGACAGCCATAGCAATCAGCCCCAGCATTTT
>TRBV28|TRBJ2-5|TRBD1|.
CASISPGTGAGETQYF
TGTGCCAGCATCTCCCCGGGGACAGGGGCCGGAGAGACCCAGTACTTC
>TRBV19|TRBJ2-7|TRBD1|.
CASSVSTGATYEQYF
TGTGCCAGTAGTGTATCGACAGGGGCTACCTACGAGCAGTACTTC
>TRBV29-1|TRBJ1-2|TRBD1|.
CSVDRGREGYTF
TGCAGCGTTGACAGGGGGCGCGAGGGCTACACCTTC
>TRBV7-9|TRBJ2-5|.|.
CASSLIRGQETQYF
TGTGCCAGCAGCTTGATCAGGGGCCAAGAGACCCAGTACTTC
>TRBV11-2|TRBJ2-5|.|.
CASSSTVQETQYF
TGTGCCAGCAGCTCGACAGTGCAAGAGACCCAGTACTTC
>TRBV4-2|TRBJ2-5|TRBD2|.
CATSAGGPQETQYF
TGTGCCACCTCAGCGGGAGGGCCCCAAGAGACCCAGTACTTC
>TRBV9|TRBJ2-7|TRBD2|.
CASSVGTSGEYEQYF
TGTGCCAGCAGCGTAGGGACTAGCGGGGAGTACGAGCAGTACTTC
>TRBV11-2|TRBJ1-4|.|.
CASSPLGVATNEKLFF
TGTGCCAGCAGCCCTTTGGGGGTTGCAACTAATGAAAAACTGTTTTTT
>TRBV10-3|TRBJ1-4|TRBD1|once
CAISERDSNEKLFF
TGTGCCATCAGTGAGCGGGACAGTAATGAAAAACTGTTTTTT
>TRBV5-6|TRBJ1-4|TRBD1|few
CASSSGGQGVNEKLFF
TGTGCCAGCAGCTCCGGGGGACAGGGAGTAAATGAAAAACTGTTTTTT
>TRBV10-3|TRBJ2-2|TRBD1|.
CAISGDRGSANTGELFF
TGTGCCATCAGTGGGGACAGGGGATCCGCGAACACCGGGGAGCTGTTTTTT
>TRBV18|TRBJ1-3|.|.
CASSPDRTGNTIYF
TGTGCCAGCTCACCAGACAGAACTGGAAACACCATATATTTT
>TRBV9|TRBJ1-2|.|many
CASSVAEYGYTF
TGTGCCAGCAGCGTAGCTGAGTATGGCTACACCTTC
>TRBV30|TRBJ2-6|.|.
CAWSLSGANVLTF
TGTGCCTGGAGCTTGTCTGGGGCCAACGTCCTGACTTTC
>TRBV30|TRBJ1-1|.|.
CAWTRNTGRVYAFF
TGTGCCTGGACAAGAAACACGGGGAGGGTATACGCTTTCTTT
>TRBV11-3|TRBJ2-3|.|.
CASSLVAGASTDTQYF
TGTGCCAGCAGCTTAGTGGCAGGGGCTAGCACAGATACGCAGTATTTT
>TRBV10-3|TRBJ2-1|.|.
CAISVEENEQFF
TGTGCCATCAGTGTGGAGGAGAATGAGCAGTTCTTC
>TRBV28|TRBJ2-7|TRBD1|once
CASSHGTGVYEQYF
TGTGCCAGCAGCCACGGGACAGGGGTCTACGAGCAGTACTTC
>TRBV28|TRBJ2-7|TRBD1|once
CAAAGGWSYEQYF
TGCGCCGCCGCAGGGGGCTGGTCCTACGAGCAGTACTTC
>TRBV4-1|TRBJ1-5|.|few
CASSQDSATLHF
TGCGCCAGCAGCCAAGACTCTGCCACCCTACATTTT
>TRBV5-1|TRBJ2-7|.|.
CASSDLTGPAYEQYF
TGCGCCAGCAGCGACCTGACAGGACCAGCCTACGAGCAGTACTTC
>TRBV5-1|TRBJ2-5|.|.
CASSLAGSQETQYF
TGCGCCAGCAGCTTGGCAGGGTCCCAAGAGACCCAGTACTTC
>TRBV7-2|TRBJ1-1|TRBD1|.
CASSFTGQATAFF
TGTGCCAGCAGCTTTACCGGACAGGCCACGGCTTTCTTT
>TRBV5-1|TRBJ1-5|.|.
CASSLAGAGGNQPQHF
TGCGCCAGCAGCTTGGCCGGGGCAGGGGGCAATCAGCCCCAGCATTTT
>TRBV11-3|TRBJ1-2|.|.
CASSLEGVRGDGYTF
TGTGCCAGCAGCTTAGAAGGGGTTCGGGGGGATGGCTACACCTTC
>TRBV25-1|TRBJ2-2|TRBD2|.
CASRRTSGMNTGELFF
TGTGCCAGCAGACGGACTAGCGGGATGAACACCGGGGAGCTGTTTTTT
>TRBV15|TRBJ2-6|.|.
CATSRVGSGANVLTF
TGTGCCACCAGCAGAGTGGGGAGCGGGGCCAACGTCCTGACTTTC
>TRBV7-6|TRBJ1-6|.|.
CASSLDRSSYNSPLHF
TGTGCCAGCAGCTTAGATAGAAGCTCCTATAATTCACCCCTCCACTTT
>TRBV25-1|TRBJ2-5|.|.
CASSDSSGRGETQYF
TGTGCCAGCAGTGATAGTTCGGGCAGGGGAGAGACCCAGTACTTC
>TRBV19|TRBJ2-7|.|.
CASSIDLGAHYEQYF
TGTGCCAGTAGTATAGATCTGGGTGCCCACTACGAGCAGTACTTC
>TRBV5-6|TRBJ1-6|.|.
CASSLLYNSPLHF
TGTGCCAGCAGCTTACTCTATAATTCACCCCTCCACTTT
>TRBV4-3|TRBJ2-5|.|.
CASSLAGVLGETQYF
TGCGCCAGCAGCCTAGCCGGGGTTTTGGGCGAGACCCAGTACTTC
>TRBV10-3|TRBJ2-1|.|.
CAINRQGNEQFF
TGTGCCATCAATCGCCAGGGCAATGAGCAGTTCTTC
>TRBV10-3|TRBJ2-1|TRBD2|.
CAISEHLGREDNEQFF
TGTGCCATCAGTGAGCACCTAGGGAGGGAGGACAATGAGCAGTTCTTC